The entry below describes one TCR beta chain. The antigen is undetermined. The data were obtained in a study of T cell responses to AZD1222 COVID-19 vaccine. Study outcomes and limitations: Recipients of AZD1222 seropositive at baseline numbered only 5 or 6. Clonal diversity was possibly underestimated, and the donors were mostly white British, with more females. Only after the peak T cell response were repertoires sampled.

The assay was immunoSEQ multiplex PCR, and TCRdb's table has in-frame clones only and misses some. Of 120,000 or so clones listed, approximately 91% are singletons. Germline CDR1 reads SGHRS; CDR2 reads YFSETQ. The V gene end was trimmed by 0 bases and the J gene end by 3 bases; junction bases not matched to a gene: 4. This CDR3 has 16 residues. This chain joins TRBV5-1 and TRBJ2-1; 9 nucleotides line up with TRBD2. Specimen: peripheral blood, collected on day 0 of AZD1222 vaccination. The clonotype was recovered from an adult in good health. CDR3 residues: CASSLGNSGSYNEQFF. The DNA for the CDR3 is TGCGCCAGCAGCTTGGGCAATAGCGGGAGCTACAATGAGCAGTTCTTC. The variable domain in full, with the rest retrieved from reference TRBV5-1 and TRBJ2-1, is KAGVTQTPRYLIKTRGQQVTLSCSPISGHRSVSWYQQTPGQGLQFLFEYFSETQRNKGNFPGRFSGRQFSNSRSEMNVSTLELGDSALYLCASSLGNSGSYNEQFFGPGTRLTVL.